Each of the 31 T cell receptor beta chains below was sequenced from the same sample in a study of control samples from healthy donors and cancer patients. Assay used: immunoSEQ multiplex PCR; TCRdb lists only in-frame clones, some missing. The sample yields tens of thousands of clones, around 87% seen once. Source material: PBMCs. The receptors stem from a woman aged 45-60 years with head and neck cancer.

CDR3 protein: CASRVVQGDGDGYTF. DNA for the CDR3: TGTGCCAGCAGAGTAGTACAGGGTGATGGAGACGGCTACACCTTC. This chain links TRBV6-5 with TRBJ1-2, with a possible D match to TRBD1 (6 bases). This CDR3 region has 15 residues. The germline gives CDR1 MNHEY, CDR2 SVGAGI. Trimming removed 6 bases at V and 8 bases at J, with 22 bases between.

This chain uses TRBV9 with TRBJ1-1; D not resolved. The germline V gene has CDR1 SGDLS and CDR2 YYNGEE. Trimming shortened V by 6 bases and J by 0 bases, and 9 bases separated the two germline ends. This CDR3 contains 13 residues. The CDR3 DNA reads as TGTGCCAGCAAATCTACGGTGAACACTGAAGCTTTCTTT. This gives the protein CASKSTVNTEAFF.

This chain joins TRBV7-3 and TRBJ1-1; 9 bases line up with TRBD1. V gave up 3 bases and J gave up 6 bases; unmatched junction bases: 5. The CDR3 sequence is 14 residues long. Germline loops: CDR1 SGHTA, CDR2 FQGTGA. The CDR3 sequence is CASSFTGGASEAFF. The DNA of the CDR3 is TGTGCCAGCAGCTTCACAGGGGGCGCGTCTGAAGCTTTCTTT.

V and J are TRBV3-1 (or the pseudogene TRBV3-2) and TRBJ2-1; D is uncertain. The V gene lost 1 base and the J gene lost 2 bases, with 9 bases spanning the gap. Germline V gene data show CDR1 as LGHDT and CDR2 as YNNKEL (reference sequence). The CDR3 length is 15 residues. The CDR3 DNA is TGTGCCAGCAGCCAAGCGGGCCCTACCTACAATGAGCAGTTCTTC. It yields the protein CASSQAGPTYNEQFF.

V and J are TRBV15 and TRBJ2-7, with 9 bases that match TRBD1. V shed 5 bases and J 1 base; nucleotides not matched to a gene: 9. The CDR3 sequence is 16 residues long. Germline V gene data show CDR1 as LNHNV and CDR2 as YYDKDF (reference sequence). The DNA of the CDR3 is TGTGCCACCAGCGACCCCGGCGGGACAGGGTCCTACGAGCAGTACTTC. Encoded protein: CATSDPGGTGSYEQYF.

The CDR3, as DNA: TGTGCCAGCAGCTTAGGGGGACTAGTTGTGTACCAAGAGACCCAGTACTTC. Translated: CASSLGGLVVYQETQYF. The chain recombines TRBV7-9 with TRBJ2-5; 8 bases are a match to TRBD2. Per the germline V gene, CDR1 is SEHNR and CDR2 is FQNEAQ (reference sequence). The CDR3 spans 17 residues. The V gene end was trimmed by 1 base and the J gene end by 0 bases; junction bases not matched to a gene: 7. The full variable domain, completed using reference TRBV7-9 and TRBJ2-5, is DTGVSQNPRHKITKRGQNVTFRCDPISEHNRLYWYRQTLGQGPEFLTYFQNEAQLEKSRLLSDRFSAERPKGSFSTLEIQRTEQGDSAMYLCASSLGGLVVYQETQYFGPGTRLLVL.

Details on this clone: Other DNA sequences in this specimen translate into the identical CDR3. The rearrangement links TRBV4-2 to TRBJ1-4; D remains unclear. V lost 3 bases and J 0 bases, leaving 8 bases between the germline ends. CDR1 and CDR2 from the germline V gene are LGHNA and YNFKEQ. This CDR3 is built from 15 residues. DNA for the CDR3: TGTGCCAGCAGCCAGGAGGGCGCAACTAATGAAAAACTGTTTTTT. Its translation is CASSQEGATNEKLFF.

In its sample, this clone was seen once. CDR3 sequence: CASSEVSGDTEAFF. Here the CDR3 DNA reads TGTGCCAGCAGTGAAGTATCAGGGGACACTGAAGCTTTCTTT. This rearrangement joins TRBV6-1 to TRBJ1-1; possible D gene TRBD1, 6 bases. The CDR3 totals 14 residues. With 1 base removed from V and 3 bases from J, the gap between germline ends came to 9 bases. The germline V gene has CDR1 MNHNS and CDR2 SASEGT.

V and J are TRBV7-2 and TRBJ2-5; 9 bases map to TRBD2. The germline CDR1 and CDR2 sequences are SGHTA and FQGNSA. J was trimmed by 4 bases and V by 8 bases; bases with no gene match: 11. The CDR3 is 15 amino acids. This CDR3 reads CASAAGGDPRETQYF. The DNA of the CDR3 is TGTGCCAGCGCAGCGGGGGGTGATCCTAGAGAGACCCAGTACTTC.

This chain joins TRBV11-2 and TRBJ2-6; D unclear. This CDR3 has 19 amino acids. V gave up 1 base and J gave up 0 bases, with 16 bases separating them. Germline V gives CDR1 SGHAT, CDR2 FQNNGV. The CDR3 bases are TGTGCCAGCAGCTTAGCCGCTTGGACGGCAAACTCTGGGGCCAACGTCCTGACTTTC. This encodes CASSLAAWTANSGANVLTF.

The genes are TRBV6-5 and TRBJ2-5; possibly TRBD1 for D (5 bases). The V end was cut by 7 bases, the J end by 2 bases, with 14 bases between. The CDR3 contains 14 residues. CDR1 and CDR2 (germline): MNHEY, SVGAGI. The CDR3 sequence is CASKRTAGQETQYF. CDR3 nucleotide sequence: TGTGCCAGCAAGAGGACGGCAGGGCAAGAGACCCAGTACTTC.

The chain has TRBV7-3 and TRBJ2-5; D unclear. Germline loops: CDR1 SGHTA, CDR2 FQGTGA. The V and J ends lost 1 base and 2 bases respectively, with 5 bases between them. This CDR3 contains 13 residues. CDR3 protein: CASSLNRQETQYF. The CDR3 DNA reads as TGTGCCAGCAGCTTAAACAGACAAGAGACCCAGTACTTC.

This rearrangement joins TRBV6-1 to TRBJ1-1, with D tentatively TRBD1 (5 bases). Trimming took off 2 bases at V and 8 bases at J, with 12 bases between the two ends. The CDR3 totals 13 residues. The germline CDR1 and CDR2 sequences are MNHNS and SASEGT. The DNA for the CDR3 is TGTGCCAGCAGTGAACGGGGCTTAGGGGAAGCTTTCTTT. This gives the protein CASSERGLGEAFF.

This chain links TRBV11-3 with TRBJ2-6; TRBD1 matches 11 bases. The CDR3 spans 17 residues. V was clipped by 5 bases and J by 0 bases; unmatched bases: 3. Germline V gene data show CDR1 as SGHNT and CDR2 as YENEEA. CDR3 nucleotide sequence: TGTGCCAGCAGCCGCGGGACAGGGGGCTCTGGGGCCAACGTCCTGACTTTC. Its protein product is CASSRGTGGSGANVLTF.

The chain carries TRBV5-1 and TRBJ1-1; D might be TRBD1 (6 bases). The CDR3 extends over 18 amino acids. Germline V gives CDR1 SGHRS, CDR2 YFSETQ. The V end lost 7 bases, the J end lost 0 bases, and 25 bases lay between the germline ends. This CDR3 is CASPRVWRDKDMNTEAFF. CDR3 in DNA: TGCGCCAGCCCCCGGGTGTGGAGGGACAAGGATATGAACACTGAAGCTTTCTTT. The full variable domain, completed using reference TRBV5-1 and TRBJ1-1, is KAGVTQTPRYLIKTRGQQVTLSCSPISGHRSVSWYQQTPGQGLQFLFEYFSETQRNKGNFPGRFSGRQFSNSRSEMNVSTLELGDSALYLCASPRVWRDKDMNTEAFFGQGTRLTVV.

This rearrangement joins TRBV28 to TRBJ1-1; D uncertain. This CDR3 is 15 amino acids long. V lost 3 bases and J 0 bases, leaving 11 bases between the germline ends. The germline gives CDR1 MDHEN, CDR2 SYDVKM. This CDR3 is CASSFRWSLNTEAFF. The CDR3 DNA reads as TGTGCCAGCAGTTTTCGGTGGAGCTTGAACACTGAAGCTTTCTTT.

This clone was seen only once. Other DNA sequences in the sample encode the same CDR3. This chain uses TRBV5-1 with TRBJ2-3; 9 nucleotides line up with TRBD1. V was clipped by 0 bases and J by 4 bases; unmatched bases: 0. Looked up from germline, CDR1 is SGHRS and CDR2 is YFSETQ. This CDR3 is 14 amino acids long. The DNA for the CDR3 is TGCGCCAGCAGCTTGGGGACAGGGGCAGATACGCAGTATTTT. It specifies CASSLGTGADTQYF.

This clone is medium-sized (0.01 to 0.1%) by share. This chain links TRBV19 with TRBJ1-2; a weak D match, TRBD1 (6 bases). This CDR3 is built from 17 residues. V dropped 4 bases and J dropped 4 bases, with 22 bases sitting between them. Germline CDR1 reads LNHDA; CDR2 reads SQIVND (reference sequence). The CDR3 nucleotides read TGTGCCAGTAGTACCCGGGACACCAAGAAGGGCTTCTATGGCTACACCTTC. It codes for CASSTRDTKKGFYGYTF.

This clone came up once. The chain joins TRBV5-1 to TRBJ2-2; 7 bases line up with TRBD2. CDR3 length: 17 residues. V shed 4 bases and J 0 bases; nucleotides not matched to a gene: 9. Germline V gene data show CDR1 as SGHRS and CDR2 as YFSETQ. The CDR3 region has the DNA TGCGCCAGCAGCCACCTCCGGGGGGACGCGAACACCGGGGAGCTGTTTTTT. Protein: CASSHLRGDANTGELFF.

The chain is built from TRBV27 and TRBJ2-3; no firm D call. Germline CDR1 MNHEY, CDR2 SMNVEV (reference sequence). The V end was cut by 2 bases, the J end by 2 bases, with 11 bases between. This CDR3 has 15 amino acids. Here the CDR3 DNA reads TGTGCCAGCAGTTTAGTTCGGCCCCTCACAGATACGCAGTATTTT. Encoded protein: CASSLVRPLTDTQYF.

The chain carries TRBV4-2 and TRBJ1-6; D not certain. V lost 0 bases and J lost 3, with 12 bases in between. The CDR3 totals 17 residues. The germline gives CDR1 LGHNA, CDR2 YNFKEQ. The CDR3 loop reads CASSQDSPLGYNSPLHF. In nucleotides, the CDR3 is TGTGCCAGCAGCCAAGACAGCCCTCTAGGCTATAATTCACCCCTCCACTTT.

The chain joins TRBV12-3 or TRBV12-4 to TRBJ2-7; 9 nucleotides align to TRBD1. The CDR3 covers 12 residues. V was pared by 10 bases and J by 3 bases, with 4 bases of the junction left unmatched. The CDR3 sequence is CATRQGVYEQYF. As DNA, the CDR3 is TGTGCCACCCGACAGGGGGTCTACGAGCAGTACTTC.

This clone was detected a few times. The V gene is TRBV2, the J gene TRBJ1-6; 8 nucleotides align to TRBD1. V was clipped by 4 bases and J by 13 bases; unmatched bases: 9. Germline V gene lookup returns CDR1 SNHLY and CDR2 FYNNEI. This CDR3 spans 14 amino acids. The CDR3 DNA reads as TGTGCCAGCAGTGGATCCCGACAGGGGACGCCCCTCCACTTT. Translating it yields CASSGSRQGTPLHF.

The V call is TRBV19, the J call TRBJ1-1; no reliable D call. Germline-derived CDR1 and CDR2 are LNHDA and SQIVND (reference sequence). V was trimmed by 4 bases and J by 5 bases, leaving 11 bases between them. The CDR3 sequence is 13 residues long. The CDR3 reads CASSSVRGTEAFF. Here the CDR3 DNA reads TGTGCCAGTAGTAGTGTGCGGGGAACTGAAGCTTTCTTT.

There are a few counts of this clone. The rearrangement joins TRBV7-9 to TRBJ1-2, with a tentative D call TRBD1 (6 bases). The CDR3 consists of 14 residues. Germline values: CDR1 SEHNR, CDR2 FQNEAQ (reference sequence). Between the trimmed V and J ends, which lost 4 bases and 3 bases, there was a span of 12 bases. The CDR3 DNA sequence: TGTGCCAGCAGCTCAGGGGCACTAGACTATGGCTACACCTTC. Amino acids: CASSSGALDYGYTF. Together with reference TRBV7-9 and TRBJ1-2, the CDR3 gives the full variable domain: DTGVSQNPRHKITKRGQNVTFRCDPISEHNRLYWYRQTLGQGPEFLTYFQNEAQLEKSRLLSDRFSAERPKGSFSTLEIQRTEQGDSAMYLCASSSGALDYGYTFGSGTRLTVV.

The rearrangement links TRBV2 to TRBJ1-6, with unresolved D. Germline CDR1 SNHLY, CDR2 FYNNEI. V was shortened by 4 bases and J by 9 bases, with 7 bases between the two germline ends. This CDR3 comprises 12 residues. Written as DNA, the CDR3 is TGTGCCAGCAGTGGGACCGGTTCACCCCTCCACTTT. The encoded protein is CASSGTGSPLHF.

This clone was picked up one time. The chain links TRBV28 to TRBJ2-3; TRBD2 aligns across 13 bases. Germline CDR1 and CDR2: MDHEN and SYDVKM. The J segment lost 11 bases and the V segment lost 6 bases, leaving 8 bases of the junction unmatched. This CDR3 contains 14 residues. The CDR3 loop is CASSPGTSGMKQYF. Written as DNA, the CDR3 is TGTGCCAGCAGCCCCGGGACTAGCGGGATGAAGCAGTATTTT.

This clone was observed a handful of times. This sequence joins TRBV7-2 and TRBJ2-6; no reliable D call. The CDR3 contains 17 residues. V was cut by 1 base and J by 1 base, with 11 bases left in between. Germline assignment: CDR1 SGHTA and CDR2 FQGNSA. The CDR3: CASSLGFRSSGANVLTF. The CDR3, as DNA: TGTGCCAGCAGCTTAGGCTTCCGCTCTTCTGGGGCCAACGTCCTGACTTTC.

The V and J genes are TRBV28 and TRBJ1-2; TRBD1 matches at 8 bases. Per germline, CDR1 MDHEN and CDR2 SYDVKM. CDR3 length equals 17 residues. The trim removed 5 bases at V and 4 bases at J, leaving 15 bases unmatched. For the CDR3, the DNA is TGTGCCAGCAGTCACCCAACTGGCCCAGGGGGCACCTATGGCTACACCTTC. Amino acid sequence: CASSHPTGPGGTYGYTF.

This clone was observed once. CDR3 sequence (DNA): TGTGCCAGCAGCTTGGGACAGGACAGCTCCTACGAGCAGTACTTC. Amino acid sequence: CASSLGQDSSYEQYF. The J gene is TRBJ2-7, the V gene TRBV5-4, with a tentative D call TRBD1 (6 bases). Looked up from germline, CDR1 is SGHNT and CDR2 is YYREEE (reference sequence). CDR3 size: 15 residues. V gave up 0 bases and J gave up 0 bases, with 10 bases separating them. Combining the CDR3 with reference TRBV5-4 and TRBJ2-7 gives the whole variable domain ETGVTQSPTHLIKTRGQQVTLRCSSQSGHNTVSWYQQALGQGPQFIFQYYREEENGRGNFPPRFSGLQFPNYSSELNVNALELDDSALYLCASSLGQDSSYEQYFGPGTRLTVT.

The chain links TRBV9 to TRBJ1-1, with D hard to call. Trimming left V 2 bases short and J 4 bases short, with 12 bases between. CDR1 SGDLS and CDR2 YYNGEE come from the germline V gene. This CDR3 is 14 amino acids long. CDR3 bases: TGTGCCAGCAGCGTGAAAGGAGTAGGCACTGAAGCTTTCTTT. Translated: CASSVKGVGTEAFF.